Below are 15 T cell receptor beta chains sequenced from a single sample in a study of low-dose radiotherapy and immunotherapy resistance in tumors. Covering alpha and beta chains, TRAV- and TRBV-specific primers were used for the first-strand cDNA. Over around 19 PCR cycles, TCRs were amplified from a constant-region primer and V-primer adapter. MiXCR was run by TCRdb on the reads, yielding one entry per CDR3 protein. The sample holds around 69,000 distinct CDR3 sequences, roughly 30% seen once. The time point denotes: before trial treatment. The sample here was PBMCs, taken before treatment. The receptors shown here come from a female donor with ovarian cancer.

This clonotype came up many times. The chain joins TRBV14 to TRBJ2-3, with TRBD1 identical over 7 bases. V gave up 0 bases and J gave up 3 bases; unmatched junction bases: 6. This CDR3 is 16 amino acids long. The germline CDR1 and CDR2 sequences are SGHDN and FVKESK. CDR3 protein: CASSQDRGGETDTQYF. In DNA, the CDR3 is TGTGCCAGCAGCCAAGATCGAGGGGGCGAGACAGATACGCAGTATTTT.

This clonotype was found many times. The V and J genes are TRBV4-2 and TRBJ2-1; D remains ambiguous. Germline CDR1 LGHNA, CDR2 YNFKEQ. There are 14 residues in the CDR3. V was pared by 1 base and J by 5 bases, with 9 bases between. The CDR3 bases are TGTGCCAGCAGCCAAGTCGTTACCAACAATGAGCAGTTCTTC. Amino acids: CASSQVVTNNEQFF.

This clonotype was seen ten or more times. The chain recombines TRBV9 with TRBJ2-7; no definite D call. The CDR3 extends over 14 amino acids. The V end was cut by 1 base, the J end by 2 bases, with 10 bases between. Germline V gene data show CDR1 as SGDLS and CDR2 as YYNGEE. In DNA, the CDR3 is TGTGCCAGCAGCGTAAGTCACGGAACCTACGAGCAGTACTTC. Encoded protein: CASSVSHGTYEQYF. The whole variable domain, filled in from reference TRBV9 and TRBJ2-7, reads DSGVTQTPKHLITATGQRVTLRCSPRSGDLSVYWYQQSLDQGLQFLIQYYNGEERAKGNILERFSAQQFPDLHSELNLSSLELGDSALYFCASSVSHGTYEQYFGPGTRLTVT.

This clonotype occurred many times. For the CDR3, the DNA is TGTGCCAGCAGTTTCGTAGGGTCGGGTCAGCCCCAGCATTTT. Its protein product is CASSFVGSGQPQHF. This sequence joins TRBV28 and TRBJ1-5; D ambiguous. The CDR3 is 14 amino acids. V lost 3 bases and J lost 6, with 12 bases in between. The germline CDR1 and CDR2 sequences are MDHEN and SYDVKM.

This clonotype was counted only a few times. A far larger clone is a single base away, which makes a read error likely. This rearrangement joins TRBV5-1 to TRBJ2-5; 9 bases line up with TRBD1. Germline V CDR1 and CDR2: SGHRS, YFSETQ. V lost 4 bases, J lost 11 bases, and 18 bases stayed unmatched. This CDR3 spans 16 amino acids. The chain's CDR3 is CASSEQGAGSSSEQYF. In DNA, the CDR3 is TGCGCCAGCAGCGAACAGGGGGCGGGATCCTCTTCTGAGCAGTACTTC.

At least ten counts were recorded for this clonotype. The rearrangement links TRBV2 to TRBJ1-1; possible D gene TRBD1, 5 bases. V was shortened by 6 bases and J by 1 base, with 9 bases between the two germline ends. This CDR3 spans 13 amino acids. CDR1 SNHLY and CDR2 FYNNEI come from the germline V gene. This chain's CDR3 is CASRVGPNTEAFF. The CDR3 nucleotides are TGTGCCAGCAGAGTGGGGCCGAACACTGAAGCTTTCTTT.

About this clonotype: A far more abundant clone sits one base away, making this likely a read error. The chain recombines TRBV6-1 with TRBJ1-6; D is uncertain. This CDR3 region has 14 residues. CDR1 is MNHNS and CDR2 is SASEGT in the germline V gene. The CDR3 loop is CTSILGERSSPLHF. CDR3 bases: TGCACCAGCATTCTAGGAGAAAGGAGTTCACCCCTCCACTTT.

This clonotype was detected many times. This sequence joins TRBV20-1 and TRBJ2-1; D remains unclear. CDR1 is DFQATT, CDR2 SNEGSKA, per germline (reference sequence). CDR3 length: 11 residues. Trimming shortened V by 6 bases and J by 10 bases, and 13 bases separated the two germline ends. In nucleotides, the CDR3 is TGCAGTGCAGGACCCTCGGACGAGCAGTTCTTC. Encoded protein: CSAGPSDEQFF.

This clonotype has at least ten counts. The J gene is TRBJ1-2, the V gene TRBV7-9; D gene unclear. Germline loops: CDR1 SEHNR, CDR2 FQNEAQ (reference sequence). The CDR3 extends over 16 amino acids. Trimming left V 0 bases short and J 0 bases short, with 11 bases between. CDR3 amino acids: CASSLARSPSNYGYTF. Written as DNA, the CDR3 is TGTGCCAGCAGCTTAGCTCGTAGCCCCTCTAACTATGGCTACACCTTC.

V usage is TRBV20-1 and J usage is TRBJ1-2, with 7 bases matching TRBD1. The CDR3 runs to 12 residues. After removal of 6 bases from V and 4 bases from J, the junction contained 5 bases not matched to a gene. Germline V lookup: CDR1 DFQATT, CDR2 SNEGSKA (reference sequence). The CDR3 reads CSAPGTAYGYTF. Here the CDR3 DNA reads TGCAGTGCGCCCGGGACAGCCTATGGCTACACCTTC.

J is TRBJ2-3 and V is TRBV5-1; D may be TRBD1 or TRBD2 (5 bases each). V gave up 3 bases and J gave up 0 bases, with 11 bases separating them. This CDR3 has 15 amino acids. Germline loops: CDR1 SGHRS, CDR2 YFSETQ. The CDR3 is CASSSGTQSTDTQYF. CDR3 bases: TGCGCCAGCAGCTCCGGGACCCAAAGCACAGATACGCAGTATTTT.

This clonotype was recorded many times. The chain uses TRBV4-2 and TRBJ2-7; a weak D match, TRBD1 (5 bases). The V gene lost 5 bases and the J gene lost 6 bases, with 14 bases spanning the gap. CDR1 is LGHNA and CDR2 is YNFKEQ in the germline V gene. The CDR3 has 13 residues. DNA for the CDR3: TGTGCCAGCAGCAACCAGGGTAGGGCCGAGCAGTACTTC. This encodes CASSNQGRAEQYF.

With respect to this clonotype: A far larger clone is only one base removed, so a read error is likely. This chain links TRBV6-6 with TRBJ1-2; D may be TRBD1 (5 bases). Germline loops: CDR1 MNHNY, CDR2 SVGAGI (reference sequence). The CDR3 is 13 amino acids. The CDR3 DNA reads TGTGCCACCCAGGGCGACATTAACTATGGCTACATCTTC. The encoded protein is CATQGDINYGYIF.

The rearrangement joins TRBV13 to TRBJ1-3, with D hard to call. Germline V gives CDR1 PRHDT, CDR2 FYEKMQ (reference sequence). CDR3 length: 14 residues. Trimming stripped 7 bases from V and 1 base from J, with 11 bases between. The CDR3 spells CASTLGLSGNTIYF. The CDR3 coding sequence is TGTGCCAGCACCCTAGGGCTATCTGGAAACACCATATATTTT. Based on the CDR3 plus reference TRBV13 and TRBJ1-3, the full variable domain is AAGVIQSPRHLIKEKRETATLKCYPIPRHDTVYWYQQGPGQDPQFLISFYEKMQSDKGSIPDRFSAQQFSDYHSELNMSSLELGDSALYFCASTLGLSGNTIYFGEGSWLTVV.

The chain employs TRBV28 and TRBJ2-7; a possible D gene is TRBD1 (6 bases). The CDR3 loop spans 13 amino acids. Trimming pared 10 bases from V and 7 bases from J, leaving 20 bases between. Looked up from germline, CDR1 is MDHEN and CDR2 is SYDVKM. The CDR3 region has the DNA TGTGCCACCTTGGGGGCCATCGGTCGGGAGCAGTACTTC. It specifies CATLGAIGREQYF.